Listed below are T cell receptor beta chains from one sample, sequenced in a study of cytomegalovirus exposure and HLA in healthy donors. TCRdb's table, derived via immunoSEQ multiplex PCR, lists solely in-frame clones and lacks some. The sample lists roughly 310,000 clones, around 90% occurring once. Sample: PBMCs. All receptors derive from a man aged 25 to 40 in good health and CMV-seronegative. Each CDR3 is given with its conserved first and last residue. Fields, in order: D gene, V gene, J gene, clone size, CDR3 DNA, CDR3 protein. The D gene is left open where the match is weak. Rows may omit the clone size; those that give it use once, few, many or a size class.

TRBD1,TRBV11-2,TRBJ1-4,NA,TGTGCCAGCAGCAGCAGGACAGGGGTGGGTGAAAAACTGTTTTTT,CASSSRTGVGEKLFF
TRBD1,TRBV4-3,TRBJ1-2,NA,TGCGCCAGCAGCCAAGAGGGGACAGGGGGTGGCTACACCTTC,CASSQEGTGGGYTF
NA,TRBV7-2,TRBJ1-1,NA,TGTGCCAGCAGCTTGCGTTCGAACACTGAAGCTTTCTTT,CASSLRSNTEAFF
NA,TRBV11-2,TRBJ1-1,NA,TGTGCCAGCAGCTTAGTGGCGCAGGGCGGGACGAACACTGAAGCTTTCTTT,CASSLVAQGGTNTEAFF
NA,TRBV6-1,TRBJ2-5,NA,TGTGCCAGCAGTGAGTCTCCAGTCGCACAAGAGACCCAGTACTTC,CASSESPVAQETQYF
TRBD1,TRBV2,TRBJ1-2,few,TGTGCCAGCAGCCTCGGACAGGGTGTGGGTGGCTACACCTTC,CASSLGQGVGGYTF
TRBD1,TRBV2,TRBJ1-1,NA,TGTGCCAGCAGAGCCGGGACAGCAGTAGCTTTCTTT,CASRAGTAVAFF
NA,TRBV29-1,TRBJ2-5,NA,TGCAGCGTTTCTGCGGTAGCGTACCAAGAGACCCAGTACTTC,CSVSAVAYQETQYF
TRBD1,TRBV30,TRBJ2-7,NA,TGTGCCTGCGCCGTAGGGACAGGGCCCCACGAGCAGTACTTC,CACAVGTGPHEQYF
NA,TRBV5-6,TRBJ1-6,NA,TGTGCCAGCAGCTTCGCAGGGGATTCACCCCTCCACTTT,CASSFAGDSPLHF
NA,TRBV18,TRBJ2-6,once,TGTGCCAGCTCACCACCGCCGGAGGGGGTCCTGACTTTC,CASSPPPEGVLTF
NA,TRBV7-2,TRBJ1-4,once,TGTGCCAGCAGCCGCTCGACAGCAACTAATGAAAAACTGTTTTTT,CASSRSTATNEKLFF
NA,TRBV4-3,TRBJ1-2,NA,TGCGCCAGCAGCCAAGGATCCCTCGGACGGGATGGGTCTGGCTACACCTTC,CASSQGSLGRDGSGYTF
NA,TRBV18,TRBJ2-3,once,TGTGCCAGCTCACCCCGATGGGCCACCTCTAGCACAGATACGCAGTATTTT,CASSPRWATSSTDTQYF
NA,TRBV7-2,TRBJ2-7,NA,TGTGCCAGCAGCTTCCAGGTGGGCGAGCAGTACTTC,CASSFQVGEQYF
TRBD1,TRBV2,TRBJ2-2,NA,TGTGCCAGCAGTCCCGGGACAGGGGTGAACACCGGGGAGCTGTTTTTT,CASSPGTGVNTGELFF
TRBD1,TRBV6-5,TRBJ2-7,NA,TGTGCCAGCAGTACCCTCCGGGACAGGCTCTACGAGCAGTACTTC,CASSTLRDRLYEQYF
NA,TRBV2,TRBJ2-1,NA,TGTGCCAGCAGTGAGGGGCCTCAGCAGTTCTTC,CASSEGPQQFF
NA,TRBV6-5,TRBJ1-3,NA,TGTGCCAGCAGTCGCCTTCAGGGATACGGAAACACCATATATTTT,CASSRLQGYGNTIYF
TRBD2,TRBV7-9,TRBJ2-7,NA,TGTGCCAGCAGCTTAGCTAGCGGGGCTTTCTCCTACGAGCAGTACTTC,CASSLASGAFSYEQYF
NA,TRBV19,TRBJ1-6,few,TGTGCCAGTAGTATAGATGCAGGGCCCGGTTCACCCCTCCACTTT,CASSIDAGPGSPLHF
NA,TRBV19,TRBJ1-2,NA,TGTGCCAGTAGTATTTCGTCGGGGGGAGGAGGCTATGGCTACACCTTC,CASSISSGGGGYGYTF
TRBD1,TRBV5-5,TRBJ1-6,NA,TGTGCCAGCAGCCTCTCCGGGACAGGGGGCTATAATTCACCCCTCCACTTT,CASSLSGTGGYNSPLHF
NA,TRBV2,TRBJ1-2,NA,TGTGCCAGCAGGGACAGAGCTAACTATGGCTACACCTTC,CASRDRANYGYTF
NA,TRBV5-8,TRBJ1-1,NA,TGTGCCAGCAGCTCCACAGGGCCACAAAACACTGAAGCTTTCTTT,CASSSTGPQNTEAFF
NA,TRBV6-5,TRBJ1-2,NA,TGTGCCAGCAGGAGATTTAGACAGACTAACTATGGCTACACCTTC,CASRRFRQTNYGYTF
NA,TRBV11-2,TRBJ2-7,NA,TGTGCCAGCAGCTTTGACACCGAGCAAGTCTACGAGCAGTACTTC,CASSFDTEQVYEQYF
TRBD1,TRBV7-2,TRBJ1-1,NA,TGTGCCAGCAGATCCGGGACAGGGTGGGTGAACACTGAAGCTTTCTTT,CASRSGTGWVNTEAFF
NA,TRBV4-3,TRBJ2-7,NA,TGCGCCAGCAGCCAAGATCTAGGGCGGACTCTCTCCTACGAGCAGTACTTC,CASSQDLGRTLSYEQYF
TRBD1,TRBV19,TRBJ2-3,NA,TGTGCCAGCCAGCTGGGACAGAACACAGATACGCAGTATTTT,CASQLGQNTDTQYF
NA,TRBV18,TRBJ2-7,few,TGTGCCAGCTCACCCCCGGACAGTGTCGAGCAGTACTTC,CASSPPDSVEQYF
NA,TRBV19,TRBJ1-1,NA,TGTGCCAGTAGTATCAAGGACACGAACACTGAAGCTTTCTTT,CASSIKDTNTEAFF
NA,TRBV6-5,TRBJ1-2,NA,TGTGCCAGCAATCAGGGGAAACACTATGGCTACACCTTC,CASNQGKHYGYTF
TRBD1,TRBV27,TRBJ2-3,NA,TGTGCCAGCAACAGGGGGCGGGGAGATACGCAGTATTTT,CASNRGRGDTQYF
TRBD1,TRBV6-5,TRBJ1-2,NA,TGTGCCAGCACTTCGGCACAGGGGGCCTATGGCTACACCTTC,CASTSAQGAYGYTF
NA,TRBV7-9,TRBJ1-4,NA,TGTGCCAGCAGCCAAAAGGCGACAGCTAATGAAAAACTGTTTTTT,CASSQKATANEKLFF
NA,TRBV5-1,TRBJ2-3,NA,TGCGCCAGCAGCCCCCCGGATACGCAGTATTTT,CASSPPDTQYF
NA,TRBV27,TRBJ2-3,NA,TGTGCCAGCAGTGATTCCTCTCGCGGTACGCAGTATTTT,CASSDSSRGTQYF